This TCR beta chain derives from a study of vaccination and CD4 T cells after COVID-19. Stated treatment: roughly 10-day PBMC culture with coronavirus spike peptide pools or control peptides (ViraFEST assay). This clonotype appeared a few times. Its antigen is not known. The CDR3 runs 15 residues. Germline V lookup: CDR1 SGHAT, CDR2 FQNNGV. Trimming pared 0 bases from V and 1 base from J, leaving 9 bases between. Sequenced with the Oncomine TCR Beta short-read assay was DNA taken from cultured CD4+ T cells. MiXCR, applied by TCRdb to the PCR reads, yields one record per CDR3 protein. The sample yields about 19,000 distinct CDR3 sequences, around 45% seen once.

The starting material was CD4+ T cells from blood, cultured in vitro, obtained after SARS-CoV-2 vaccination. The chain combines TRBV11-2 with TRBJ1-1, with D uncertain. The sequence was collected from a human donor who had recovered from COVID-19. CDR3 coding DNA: TGTGCCAGCAGCTTAGAAGGCAGTAGGAACACTGAAGCTTTCTTT. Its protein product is CASSLEGSRNTEAFF.